This T cell receptor (beta chain) appears in the sequencing data of a study of early T cells in non-severe SARS-CoV-2 infection. Trimming took off 4 bases at V and 1 base at J, with 17 bases between the two ends. Germline V CDR1 and CDR2: MDHEN, SYDVKM. CDR3 length equals 16 residues. In the library, individual cDNA molecules carried attached unique molecular identifiers. TCRdb fed the 5' RACE reads into MiXCR, producing one record per CDR3 protein. This table holds some 67,000 distinct CDR3 sequences, over 8% found once. The material was whole blood, obtained at baseline. This sequence was found in an adult who was a healthcare worker with PCR-confirmed SARS-CoV-2 infection or an uninfected control (not recorded which). The chain carries TRBV28 and TRBJ2-7; D could derive from TRBD1 or TRBD2 (5 bases each). The CDR3 here is CASSSVRDGPSYEQYF. CDR3 coding DNA: TGTGCCAGCAGTTCAGTACGGGACGGACCTTCCTACGAGCAGTACTTC.